The rows below give T cell receptor beta chains drawn from one sample of a study of blood T cell repertoires in COVID-19. Sequencing used immunoSEQ multiplex PCR; TCRdb keeps in-frame clones, though not all of them. The sample holds some 180,000 clones, approximately 80% seen once. The sample consisted of PBMCs or T cells enriched from blood (not recorded which). These receptors were collected from a man in his sixties who had been exposed to COVID-19. Both conserved end residues are part of each CDR3. A D gene is named only where the DNA matches it firmly. Some rows have no size entry. The others give once, few or many, or a class for an expanded clone.

clone_size	v_call	j_call	d_call	cdr3_nt	cdr3_aa
.	TRBV27	TRBJ1-5	.	TGTGCCAGCAGTTCTCTCAAAGAGAATCAGCCCCAGCATTTT	CASSSLKENQPQHF
.	TRBV19	TRBJ1-2	.	TGTGCCAGTAGTATAGATCTTCGGGGGGTTAAAGGCTACACCTTC	CASSIDLRGVKGYTF
many	TRBV21-1	TRBJ1-1	.	TGTGCCAGCAGCAAATCGCCAAGAGGACAGGGGAAGAACACTGAAGCTTTCTTT	CASSKSPRGQGKNTEAFF
.	TRBV19	TRBJ2-6	TRBD2	TGTGCCAGTAGCCCGGGACTAGCTAGCTCTGGGGCCAACGTCCTGACTTTC	CASSPGLASSGANVLTF
.	TRBV23-1	TRBJ2-3	.	TGCGCCAGCACCGCTCCCCAGGGGGATACGCAGTATTTT	CASTAPQGDTQYF
.	TRBV3-1/TRBV3-2	TRBJ2-1	TRBD2	TGTGCCAGCAGCCAAGACGGAGCGGGAGGGCCCCTCAATGAGCAGTTCTTC	CASSQDGAGGPLNEQFF
.	TRBV5-1	TRBJ2-3	.	TGCGCCAGCAGCTATGAGGGAAGAAGCACAGATACGCAGTATTTT	CASSYEGRSTDTQYF
.	TRBV9	TRBJ2-1	.	TGTGCCAGCAGCGCCTATTTCGGGGGTTCTTACAATGAGCAGTTCTTC	CASSAYFGGSYNEQFF
.	TRBV19	TRBJ2-5	TRBD2	TGTGCCAGTAGCGGAGGGTTGCTAGCGGGTCCGGGAGAGACCCAGTACTTC	CASSGGLLAGPGETQYF
.	TRBV6-1	TRBJ1-2	.	TGTGCCAGCAGTGAACCCCCCTCCAACTATGGCTACACCTTC	CASSEPPSNYGYTF
.	TRBV7-2	TRBJ2-1	.	TGTGCCAGCAGCCCTACCTACAATGAGCAGTTCTTC	CASSPTYNEQFF
.	TRBV6-5	TRBJ1-5	TRBD1	TGTGCCAGCAGATCTAGACAGGGCGGGCAGCCCCAGCATTTT	CASRSRQGGQPQHF
.	TRBV14	TRBJ2-3	.	TGTGCCAGCAGCCAAGATCGACAGTTCGGCAGGGCAGATACGCAGTATTTT	CASSQDRQFGRADTQYF
.	TRBV5-1	TRBJ2-1	TRBD2	TGCGCCAGCAGCTTGGCCGGGACTAGCGGGAGCGGTGAGCAGTTCTTC	CASSLAGTSGSGEQFF
.	TRBV6-5	TRBJ1-1	TRBD1	TGTGCCAGCAGTCCCCCGGGACAGCTTATAGCTTTCTTT	CASSPPGQLIAFF
.	TRBV6-1	TRBJ1-5	.	TGTGCCAGCAGTGAATCAGTTAGCAATCAGCCCCAGCATTTT	CASSESVSNQPQHF
.	TRBV5-4	TRBJ1-5	.	TGTGCCAGCAGCTTGGGTGGGCGTCGGGGAATCAATCAGCCCCAGCATTTT	CASSLGGRRGINQPQHF
.	TRBV7-2	TRBJ2-1	TRBD1	TGTGCCAGCATCGACAGGGGGCGCCCCTACAATGAGCAGTTCTTC	CASIDRGRPYNEQFF
.	TRBV19	TRBJ1-5	.	TGTGCCAGTAAGGGGGTTCGCGACGGCGACAATCAGCCCCAGCATTTT	CASKGVRDGDNQPQHF
.	TRBV7-9	TRBJ1-1	TRBD1	TGTGCCAGCAGGGGGTACAGGGGGCGAACTGAAGCTTTCTTT	CASRGYRGRTEAFF
.	TRBV11-2	TRBJ2-5	TRBD2	TGTGCCAGCAGCTTAGGGGGGGGGATCCAAGAGACCCAGTACTTC	CASSLGGGIQETQYF
few	TRBV28	TRBJ2-1	TRBD2	TGTGCCAGCAGGGGGGAGGGCTCCTACAATGAGCAGTTCTTC	CASRGEGSYNEQFF
.	TRBV7-9	TRBJ1-1	.	TGTGCCAGCAGCTTAGTTACGGGGATGAACACTGAAGCTTTCTTT	CASSLVTGMNTEAFF
.	TRBV11-2	TRBJ2-1	TRBD2	TGTGCCAGCAGTACCGATAGCGGGAGAGGTAATGAGCAGTTCTTC	CASSTDSGRGNEQFF
.	TRBV29-1	TRBJ1-2	.	TGCAGCGTTGAGCAGGGGTCCCCCCTTGGCTACACCTTC	CSVEQGSPLGYTF
once	TRBV10-3	TRBJ2-5	TRBD2	TGTGCCATCAGTGAGACTCTCACGGGAGGTGGAGAAGAGACCCAGTACTTC	CAISETLTGGGEETQYF
.	TRBV5-1	TRBJ2-7	.	TGCGCCAGCAGCCACGACGGCAGGGGCACCTACGAGCAGTACTTC	CASSHDGRGTYEQYF
.	TRBV29-1	TRBJ1-4	TRBD1	TGCAGCGTTGAAGAGGCCTTGACAGGGGTCCTCTTT	CSVEEALTGVLF
.	TRBV21-1	TRBJ1-2	.	TGTGCCAGCAGCAAGGATTACTCAAACAGGGGCCCAACCCCGAAAACGAACTATGGCTACACCTTC	CASSKDYSNRGPTPKTNYGYTF
.	TRBV27	TRBJ2-1	.	TGTGCCAGCAGTTCACTCGACACGCTAGCTAGCTCCTACAATGAGCAGTTCTTC	CASSSLDTLASSYNEQFF
.	TRBV4-1	TRBJ2-2	TRBD2	TGCGCCAGCAGCCGAGGGGAGGGAACGAACACCGGGGAGCTGTTTTTT	CASSRGEGTNTGELFF
once	TRBV19	TRBJ2-1	.	TGTGCCAGTAACAAGGCGGGGATATACAATGAGCAGTTCTTC	CASNKAGIYNEQFF
once	TRBV10-3	TRBJ1-2	.	TGTGCCATCAGTGAGCAGGGCAGGGAGGGCTATGGCTACACCTTC	CAISEQGREGYGYTF
few	TRBV5-1	TRBJ2-2	.	TGCGCCAGCAGCTTAGCAGGGCCCGGGGAGCTGTTTTTT	CASSLAGPGELFF
.	TRBV6-4	TRBJ2-7	TRBD1	TGTGCCAGCAGTGACTTGGGGACAGGGGGCAACGAGCAGTACTTC	CASSDLGTGGNEQYF
.	TRBV2	TRBJ2-5	TRBD1	TGTGCCAGCAGCCCGGGGATACTCGACAGGGGCGAGACCCAGTACTTC	CASSPGILDRGETQYF
.	TRBV3-1/TRBV3-2	TRBJ2-1	TRBD2	TGTGCCAGCAGCCCCGGACTAGCGGGAGAGCAGTTCTTC	CASSPGLAGEQFF
.	TRBV19	TRBJ1-4	TRBD1	TGTGCCAGCACCCCGACAGGGGCCAATGAAAAACTGTTTTTT	CASTPTGANEKLFF
.	TRBV19	TRBJ1-4	.	TGTGCCAGTAGTATCAGCCCGGGCGTCAGGGGCCCCCATGAAAAACTGTTTTTT	CASSISPGVRGPHEKLFF
.	TRBV24-1	TRBJ2-3	TRBD2	TGTGCCACCAGTGATTCCGATTCGGGACTAGCGGGGACCACAGATACGCAGTATTTT	CATSDSDSGLAGTTDTQYF
.	TRBV30	TRBJ2-2	.	TGTGCCTGGAGTTTCAGGTCGAACACCGGGGAGCTGTTTTTT	CAWSFRSNTGELFF
.	TRBV6-1	TRBJ1-5	.	TGTGCCAGCAGTGAATGGCAGCAGCCCCAGCATTTT	CASSEWQQPQHF
.	TRBV30	TRBJ2-1	TRBD1	TGTGCCTGTATTACCGGGACAGGGGGCGTTCTGTTCTTC	CACITGTGGVLFF
.	TRBV15	TRBJ2-6	.	TGTGCCACCGGAATTGAACGGGGCTCTGGGGCCAACGTCCTGACTTTC	CATGIERGSGANVLTF
.	TRBV12-3/TRBV12-4	TRBJ2-1	.	TGTGCCAGCAGTGACAGTCTGAGGAATGAGCAGTTCTTC	CASSDSLRNEQFF
.	TRBV19	TRBJ2-2	.	TGTGCCAGTAGTTTACTCCCAATGTCCACCGGGGAGCTGTTTTTT	CASSLLPMSTGELFF
.	TRBV15	TRBJ2-4	TRBD1	TGTGCCACCAGCGGCGACAGGGGATTCGGGTCCAAAAACATTCAGTACTTC	CATSGDRGFGSKNIQYF
.	TRBV10-3	TRBJ2-1	TRBD1	TGTGCCATCAGTTCCTCCTCCGACAGGGGGGGTTTCGGTGAGCAGTTCTTC	CAISSSSDRGGFGEQFF
.	TRBV5-6	TRBJ2-3	.	TGTGCCAGCAGCGCCGGGACAGATACGCAGTATTTT	CASSAGTDTQYF
.	TRBV7-6	TRBJ2-5	TRBD2	TGTGCCAGCAGCCGGATCGGGACTAGCATACAAGAGACCCAGTACTTC	CASSRIGTSIQETQYF
.	TRBV19	TRBJ2-1	TRBD2	TGTGCCAGTAGTATAGGGACTAGCGGACACAATGAGCAGTTCTTC	CASSIGTSGHNEQFF
few	TRBV7-9	TRBJ1-2	.	TGTGCCAGCAGCCCCTCGGGTAGGCATGGCTATGGCTACACCTTC	CASSPSGRHGYGYTF
.	TRBV19	TRBJ1-4	TRBD1	TGTGCCAGTATGGACAGGGTGAGGGAAAAACTGTTTTTT	CASMDRVREKLFF
.	TRBV19	TRBJ2-5	.	TGTGCCAGTACACCCGGCGCGCGGGAAGTCGAAGAGACCCAGTACTTC	CASTPGAREVEETQYF
.	TRBV24-1	TRBJ2-2	.	TGTGCCACCAGTGGGGCTAGCGCAACCGGGGAGCTGTTTTTT	CATSGASATGELFF
.	TRBV2	TRBJ1-2	TRBD1	TGTGCCAGCAGTGAACGGACAGGGAACTATGGCTACACCTTC	CASSERTGNYGYTF
.	TRBV20-1	TRBJ1-1	.	TGCAGTGCTAGAGGGAGGGTTGAAGCTTTCTTT	CSARGRVEAFF
.	TRBV30	TRBJ2-6	.	TGTGCCTGGAATCCAGGGCGCTCTGGGGCCAACGTCCTGACTTTC	CAWNPGRSGANVLTF
once	TRBV5-1	TRBJ1-5	TRBD1	TGCGCCAGCAGCTTGGCGACAGGGATCCAGCCCCAGCATTTT	CASSLATGIQPQHF